The 13 T cell receptor beta chains below come from one sample, sequenced in a study of T cells after yellow fever vaccination. TCRdb re-analysed the 5' RACE reads in MiXCR, keeping a single row per CDR3 protein. This table holds 450,000 to 650,000 distinct CDR3 sequences, roughly a fifth found once. This material consisted of PBMCs, taken roughly 20 days after the first yellow fever vaccination. The receptors were gathered from a man aged 18 to 30 who received the YFV17D yellow fever vaccine.

This clonotype was recorded a few times. The chain links TRBV5-1 to TRBJ2-1, with D unresolved. The CDR3 sequence is 14 residues long. V gave up 1 base and J gave up 0 bases, with 5 bases separating them. Germline CDR1 SGHRS, CDR2 YFSETQ. The CDR3 reads CASSLLFSYNEQFF. The CDR3 DNA sequence: TGCGCCAGCAGCTTGTTATTCTCCTACAATGAGCAGTTCTTC.

V and J are TRBV7-9 and TRBJ1-1; the D gene is possibly TRBD1 (5 bases). Germline V gene data show CDR1 as SEHNR and CDR2 as FQNEAQ (reference sequence). The CDR3 is 12 amino acids. V lost 8 bases to trimming and J lost 11 bases, with 18 bases between them. The CDR3 coding sequence is TGTGCCAGCTCTTCCCGGGGCTCGGCGGCTTTCTTT. It specifies CASSSRGSAAFF.

The chain carries TRBV27 and TRBJ1-6; 12 nucleotides match TRBD1. Germline V gene lookup returns CDR1 MNHEY and CDR2 SMNVEV (reference sequence). V shed 4 bases, J shed 14 bases, and the junction held 12 bases outside the gene matches. There are 16 residues in the CDR3. The CDR3 DNA follows: TGTGCCAGCAGTTCTACCGGGACAGGGGGCCCCGTAACCCTCCACTTT. Translation gives CASSSTGTGGPVTLHF.

This clonotype was recorded a few times. The gene calls are TRBV28 and TRBJ2-7, with TRBD2 matching 9 bases. J lost 4 bases, V lost 8 bases, and 9 bases had no gene match. Looked up from germline, CDR1 is MDHEN and CDR2 is SYDVKM. The CDR3 spans 14 residues. The CDR3 here is CASVQGTSPYEQYV. The CDR3, as DNA: TGTGCCAGCGTACAGGGGACTAGCCCGTACGAGCAGTACGTC.

The chain links TRBV5-4 to TRBJ2-1; no definite D call. The germline V gene has CDR1 SGHNT and CDR2 YYREEE (reference sequence). Trimming shortened V by 0 bases and J by 0 bases, and 7 bases separated the two germline ends. The CDR3 contains 15 residues. CDR3 amino acids: CASSLDQVSYNEQFF. The CDR3, as DNA: TGTGCCAGCAGCTTGGATCAGGTCTCCTACAATGAGCAGTTCTTC. The variable domain in full, completed from reference TRBV5-4 and TRBJ2-1, reads ETGVTQSPTHLIKTRGQQVTLRCSSQSGHNTVSWYQQALGQGPQFIFQYYREEENGRGNFPPRFSGLQFPNYSSELNVNALELDDSALYLCASSLDQVSYNEQFFGPGTRLTVL.

The table lists this clonotype with a few counts. The genes are TRBV14 and TRBJ2-1; tentatively, D is TRBD2 (5 bases). Germline V gene sequence: CDR1 SGHDN, CDR2 FVKESK. The V gene lost 0 bases and the J gene lost 4 bases, with 16 bases spanning the gap. The CDR3 totals 17 residues. CDR3 sequence: CASSQERGLEKYNEQFF. DNA for the CDR3: TGTGCCAGCAGCCAAGAACGAGGACTGGAGAAGTACAATGAGCAGTTCTTC.

This clonotype was counted between two and nine times. This chain joins TRBV20-1 and TRBJ2-4, with a weak D call TRBD2 (7 bases). The CDR3 is 14 residues long. Trimming stripped 3 bases from V and 3 bases from J, with 12 bases between. Germline CDR1 and CDR2: DFQATT and SNEGSKA (reference sequence). In DNA form, the CDR3 reads TGCAGTGCTAGTGAGGGGGGGAGCAAAAACATTCAGTACTTC. Translation: CSASEGGSKNIQYF.

The V gene is TRBV6-2 or TRBV6-3, the J gene TRBJ1-1; D uncertain. Germline CDR1 reads MNHEY; CDR2 reads SVGEGT. This CDR3 contains 14 residues. The V gene lost 3 bases and the J gene lost 1 base, with 9 bases spanning the gap. The CDR3 sequence is CASSYRWGNTEAFF. The CDR3 nucleotides are TGTGCCAGCAGTTATAGGTGGGGGAACACTGAAGCTTTCTTT.

The table lists this clonotype with a few counts. V gene TRBV7-2 combines with J gene TRBJ2-7; no definite D call. Germline CDR1 reads SGHTA; CDR2 reads FQGNSA. CDR3 length: 14 residues. Trimming removed 4 bases from V and 0 bases from J, with 10 bases in between. CDR3 nucleotides: TGTGCCAGCAGCTCGGACGAAACCTCCTACGAGCAGTACTTC. Amino acid sequence: CASSSDETSYEQYF.

J is TRBJ1-1 and V is TRBV29-1; no definite D call. This CDR3 region has 12 residues. V was clipped by 8 bases and J by 3 bases, with 13 bases between them. Germline CDR1 reads SQVTM; CDR2 reads ANQGSEA. The CDR3, as DNA: TGCAGCTCTAAACTGGGCGACACTGAAGCTTTCTTT. It specifies CSSKLGDTEAFF.

The gene calls are TRBV5-1 and TRBJ1-2, with a weak D call TRBD1 (6 bases). Germline V gene data show CDR1 as SGHRS and CDR2 as YFSETQ. This CDR3 contains 14 residues. V shed 2 bases and J shed 4 bases, with 12 bases lying between them. CDR3 in amino acids: CASSLGGNGYGYTF. The CDR3 DNA is TGCGCCAGCAGCTTAGGGGGTAATGGCTATGGCTACACCTTC.

A few counts support this clonotype. This chain joins TRBV20-1 and TRBJ1-1, with a weak D call TRBD1 (5 bases). The V gene lost 3 bases and the J gene lost 1 base, with 9 bases spanning the gap. Per germline, CDR1 DFQATT and CDR2 SNEGSKA (reference sequence). The CDR3 has 13 amino acids. CDR3 sequence reads: CSAREGTNTEAFF. The CDR3 bases are TGCAGTGCTAGGGAGGGGACGAACACTGAAGCTTTCTTT.

This clonotype has ten or more counts. This rearrangement joins TRBV2 to TRBJ2-7; D unresolved. The CDR3 totals 11 residues. CDR1 and CDR2 (germline): SNHLY, FYNNEI. Trimming stripped 11 bases from V and 1 base from J, with 9 bases between. The CDR3 DNA follows: TGTGCCGGCCAGAGTTCCTACGAGCAGTACTTC. This sequence encodes CAGQSSYEQYF. The full variable domain, rest sourced from reference TRBV2 and TRBJ2-7, is EPEVTQTPSHQVTQMGQEVILRCVPISNHLYFYWYRQILGQKVEFLVSFYNNEISEKSEIFDDQFSVERPDGSNFTLKIRSTKLEDSAMYFCAGQSSYEQYFGPGTRLTVT.